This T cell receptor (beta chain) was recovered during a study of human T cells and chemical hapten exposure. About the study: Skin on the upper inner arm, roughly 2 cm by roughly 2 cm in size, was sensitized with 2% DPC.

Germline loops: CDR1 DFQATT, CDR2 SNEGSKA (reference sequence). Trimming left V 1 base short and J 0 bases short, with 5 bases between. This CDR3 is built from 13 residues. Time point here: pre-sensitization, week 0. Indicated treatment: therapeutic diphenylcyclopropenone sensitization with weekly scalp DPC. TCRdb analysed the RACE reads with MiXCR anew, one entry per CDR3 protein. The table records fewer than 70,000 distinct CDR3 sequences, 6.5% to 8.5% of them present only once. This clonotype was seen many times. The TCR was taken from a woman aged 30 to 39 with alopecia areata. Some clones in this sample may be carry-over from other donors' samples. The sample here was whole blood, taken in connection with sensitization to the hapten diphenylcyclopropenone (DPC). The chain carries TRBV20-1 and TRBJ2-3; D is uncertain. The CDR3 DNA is TGCAGTGCTAGAGGACCCAGCACAGATACGCAGTATTTT. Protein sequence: CSARGPSTDTQYF.